This TCR beta chain was profiled in a study of tumor-infiltrating lymphocytes in primary liver carcinoma. General study findings and limits: Researchers report that only about 7.5-24% of top clones turned up in all five tumor regions. Blood's top-250-clone fraction was significantly lower than that of tumors (p = 0.039).

Details on this clonotype: Its antigen is unknown. One end of the junction is discordant with germline, which a read error may explain.

The CDR3 is 15 residues long. Co-extracting RNA and DNA was done with about 20-34 mg of unsorted bulk tissue as input. Each tumor had five separate regions sampled. Starting material of 400 to 600 ng total RNA yielded TCR beta cDNA via a constant-region primer. Amplification in three nested multiplex PCR rounds with slightly modified ARM-PCR gave rise to TCR beta libraries. Investigators reported that the first two PCR rounds, at 10 cycles each, used TRBV1-TRBV30 forward primers with a C-beta reverse primer. TCRdb itself ran the multiplex PCR reads through MiXCR, one entry per CDR3 protein. The sample gives tens of thousands of distinct CDR3 sequences, over 60% of which show up once; around 44% is in the top ten.

The clonotype comes from a man aged 40-49 years with primary liver carcinoma and hepatitis B virus infection. The V gene is TRBV12-3 or TRBV12-4, the J gene TRBJ2-7; 7 bases fit TRBD1. The sequenced material came from liver tumor tissue from sampling region 4. The subset here: tumor region T4, right-lateral pole. The CDR3: CASSLAQGTNYEEYF. The CDR3 DNA sequence: TGTGCCAGCAGTTTAGCACAGGGGACCAACTACGAGGAGTACTTC.